A single sample is the source of the 26 T cell receptor beta chains below, sequenced in a study of blood T cell repertoires in COVID-19. The repertoire was sequenced with immunoSEQ multiplex PCR; TCRdb's copy has only in-frame clones and lacks some. The sample shows approximately 100,000 clones, 70% to 90% of them seen only once. Material: peripheral blood. The receptors stem from a human donor in a cohort sampled during active COVID-19.

The rearrangement links TRBV19 to TRBJ2-7, with D perhaps matching TRBD1 (6 bases). V was shortened by 8 bases and J by 0 bases, with 8 bases between the two germline ends. There are 12 residues in the CDR3. The germline gives CDR1 LNHDA, CDR2 SQIVND (reference sequence). The CDR3 nucleotides are TGTGCCAGTGGGGGCACCTCCTACGAGCAGTACTTC. Amino acids: CASGGTSYEQYF.

The chain carries TRBV29-1 and TRBJ1-1; perhaps TRBD1 as D (6 bases). The CDR3 has 13 amino acids. Deletions cut 2 bases from V and 4 bases from J, with 11 bases between. Germline values: CDR1 SQVTM, CDR2 ANQGSEA. The CDR3 sequence is CSVEKGGGTEAFF. CDR3 DNA: TGCAGCGTTGAAAAGGGGGGGGGCACTGAAGCTTTCTTT. The whole variable domain, remainder taken from reference TRBV29-1 and TRBJ1-1, is SAVISQKPSRDICQRGTSLTIQCQVDSQVTMMFWYRQQPGQSLTLIATANQGSEATYESGFVIDKFPISRPNLTFSTLTVSNMSPEDSSIYLCSVEKGGGTEAFFGQGTRLTVV.

There are a few counts of this clone. The chain links TRBV6-6 to TRBJ2-1; D gene ambiguous. V lost 7 bases and J 9 bases, leaving 13 bases between the germline ends. The CDR3 is 12 amino acids. Germline V gives CDR1 MNHNY, CDR2 SVGAGI (reference sequence). CDR3 loop: CASILPTGEQFF. The CDR3 DNA reads TGTGCCAGCATCTTACCCACGGGTGAGCAGTTCTTC.

The rearrangement uses TRBV7-2 and TRBJ2-1, with 11 bases aligning to TRBD1. CDR1 is SGHTA, CDR2 FQGNSA, per germline. The CDR3 is 15 amino acids. V trimming: 5 bases; J trimming: 7 bases; junction bases outside the gene matches: 7. The chain's CDR3 is CASSAVGQGGNEQFF. As DNA, the CDR3 is TGTGCCAGCAGCGCAGTGGGACAGGGGGGGAATGAGCAGTTCTTC.

The chain recombines TRBV5-5 with TRBJ2-3; no clear D. CDR1 and CDR2 from the germline V gene are SGHKS and YYEKEE (reference sequence). CDR3 length equals 14 residues. V lost 0 bases to trimming and J lost 3 bases, with 8 bases between them. The CDR3 coding sequence is TGTGCCAGCAGCTTGGGCCCGCTAACAGATACGCAGTATTTT. Encoded protein: CASSLGPLTDTQYF.

This clone was recorded a few times. This chain links TRBV27 with TRBJ2-7; 10 positions match TRBD2. The ends lost 2 bases at V and 4 bases at J; junction bases unmatched: 5. This CDR3 has 15 residues. Germline lookup yields CDR1 MNHEY and CDR2 SMNVEV (reference sequence). The DNA for the CDR3 is TGTGCCAGCAGTTTACTTGGGACTAGCGAGTACGAGCAGTACTTC. This codes for CASSLLGTSEYEQYF.

The chain has TRBV7-2 and TRBJ2-3; the match to TRBD1 covers 7 bases. The V gene's germline CDR1 is SGHTA and CDR2 FQGNSA. The ends lost 3 bases at V and 5 bases at J; junction bases unmatched: 5. The CDR3 sequence is 14 residues long. CDR3 DNA sequence: TGTGCCAGCAGCTTGAGGGGGCGTAAAGATACGCAGTATTTT. Protein sequence: CASSLRGRKDTQYF.

This chain connects TRBV5-1 to TRBJ1-1; D is uncertain. Germline lookup yields CDR1 SGHRS and CDR2 YFSETQ. This CDR3 has 14 residues. V gave up 1 base and J gave up 1 base, with 8 bases separating them. The CDR3 loop is CASSLSRRNTEAFF. In nucleotides, the CDR3 is TGCGCCAGCAGCTTGTCAAGGAGGAACACTGAAGCTTTCTTT.

V and J are TRBV7-7 and TRBJ1-5, with D perhaps matching TRBD1 (6 bases). V lost 0 bases to trimming and J lost 4 bases, with 13 bases between them. From germline, CDR1 is SSHAT and CDR2 FNYEAQ (reference sequence). The CDR3 is 16 residues long. The CDR3 nucleotides are TGTGCCAGCAGCTTAGCTGGGGGCGCCGCGAATCAGCCCCAGCATTTT. Protein: CASSLAGGAANQPQHF. Full variable domain (outside the CDR3, taken from reference TRBV7-7 and TRBJ1-5): GAGVSQSPRYKVTKRGQDVTLRCDPISSHATLYWYQQALGQGPEFLTYFNYEAQPDKSGLPSDRFSAERPEGSISTLTIQRTEQRDSAMYRCASSLAGGAANQPQHFGDGTRLSIL.

The gene calls are TRBV7-9 and TRBJ2-1; the match to TRBD1 covers 8 bases. Per germline, CDR1 SEHNR and CDR2 FQNEAQ (reference sequence). This CDR3 contains 16 residues. Trimming cost V 5 bases and J 3 bases; bases outside gene matches: 9. CDR3 region: CASSRRQGKIYNEQFF. The CDR3 DNA reads TGTGCCAGCAGCCGGCGACAGGGGAAAATCTACAATGAGCAGTTCTTC.

This chain connects TRBV7-8 to TRBJ1-2; D perhaps matches TRBD1 (5 bases). The CDR3 runs 12 residues. V lost 4 bases, J lost 7 bases, and 10 bases lay in between. Germline values: CDR1 SGHVS, CDR2 FQNEAQ. The CDR3 here is CASSSQVVGYTF. CDR3 DNA: TGTGCCAGCAGCTCACAGGTAGTTGGCTACACCTTC.

This clone was counted a single time. This chain uses TRBV27 with TRBJ2-1; D possibly corresponds to TRBD2 (5 bases). The ends were cut back, 1 base at V and 0 bases at J, with 10 bases in the middle. The V gene's germline CDR1 is MNHEY and CDR2 SMNVEV (reference sequence). This CDR3 has 16 amino acids. The CDR3 is CASSLWTLSSYNEQFF. Written as DNA, the CDR3 is TGTGCCAGCAGTTTATGGACTCTTAGCTCCTACAATGAGCAGTTCTTC.

The chain uses TRBV6-5 and TRBJ2-7; a possible D gene is TRBD1 (5 bases). CDR3 length: 15 residues. The V and J ends lost 5 bases and 0 bases respectively, with 14 bases between them. CDR1 is MNHEY and CDR2 is SVGAGI in the germline V gene. The CDR3 nucleotides read TGTGCCAGCAGTCGACAGACAGAATACTCCTACGAGCAGTACTTC. Its translation: CASSRQTEYSYEQYF.

The V gene is TRBV28, the J gene TRBJ1-3; D is perhaps TRBD1 (6 bases). Germline loops: CDR1 MDHEN, CDR2 SYDVKM. V was cut by 6 bases and J by 2 bases, with 14 bases left in between. The length of the CDR3 is 15 residues. The CDR3 DNA reads as TGTGCCAGCAGGGACACAGGGAATACTGGAAACACCATATATTTT. Encoded protein: CASRDTGNTGNTIYF.

J is TRBJ2-1 and V is TRBV7-2, with a tentative D call TRBD2 (7 bases). The V and J ends lost 1 base and 13 bases respectively, with 11 bases between them. The CDR3 extends over 12 amino acids. Germline V gene data show CDR1 as SGHTA and CDR2 as FQGNSA. CDR3 amino acids: CASSLEAGAQFF. CDR3 DNA: TGTGCCAGCAGCTTAGAGGCGGGGGCCCAGTTCTTC.

This clone came up a few times. The chain uses TRBV4-3 and TRBJ1-3, with 8 positions matching TRBD1. V was clipped by 2 bases and J by 2 bases; unmatched bases: 2. CDR1 is LGHNA and CDR2 is YSLEER in the germline V gene. The CDR3 spans 15 residues. The CDR3 loop reads CASSQSTGAGNTIYF. The CDR3 nucleotides read TGCGCCAGCAGCCAATCGACAGGGGCTGGAAACACCATATATTTT.

In this sample, this clone turned up once. This chain uses TRBV30 with TRBJ1-4; D is uncertain. The CDR3 contains 10 residues. Germline CDR1 GTSNPN, CDR2 SVGIG (reference sequence). With 4 bases removed from V and 7 bases from J, the gap between germline ends came to 4 bases. In DNA form, the CDR3 reads TGTGCCTGGACCGGTGAAAAACTGTTTTTT. Its translation is CAWTGEKLFF.

This clone was counted once. The chain employs TRBV11-2 and TRBJ2-7, with 9 bases lining up with TRBD1. CDR3 length equals 12 residues. Looked up from germline, CDR1 is SGHAT and CDR2 is FQNNGV. J was trimmed by 5 bases and V by 8 bases; bases with no gene match: 4. The CDR3, as DNA: TGTGCCAGCGAAGGACAGGGGCACGAGCAGTACTTC. It translates to CASEGQGHEQYF.

The rearrangement links TRBV7-2 to TRBJ1-1; 8 nucleotides align to TRBD1. The V segment lost 6 bases and the J segment 7 bases; nucleotides outside the gene matches: 10. Per the germline V gene, CDR1 is SGHTA and CDR2 is FQGNSA. CDR3 length: 14 amino acids. The CDR3 nucleotides read TGTGCCAGCAGGATGCCCCTTGGGACAGGTGAAGCTTTCTTT. Translating it yields CASRMPLGTGEAFF.

The chain uses TRBV2 and TRBJ2-7; D remains unclear. The CDR3 totals 12 residues. Germline V CDR1 and CDR2: SNHLY, FYNNEI. The ends were cut back, 7 bases at V and 0 bases at J, with 7 bases in the middle. In DNA form, the CDR3 reads TGTGCCAGCATGGGCTTCTCCTACGAGCAGTACTTC. Amino acids: CASMGFSYEQYF.

V usage is TRBV21-1 and J usage is TRBJ2-3; TRBD2 reflects the table's D call only, with no check against the DNA. TRBV21-1 is shown as a pseudogene. CDR3 length equals 17 residues. The CDR3, as DNA: TGTGCCAGCCGGGAGGATCCGGGACGCCTTCCCAGGGATACGCAGTATTTT. It yields the protein CASREDPGRLPRDTQYF.

V is TRBV11-3 and J is TRBJ1-2; no clear D gene. V lost 0 bases and J 3 bases, leaving 14 bases between the germline ends. CDR1 is SGHNT, CDR2 YENEEA, per germline. The CDR3 has 16 residues. In DNA, the CDR3 is TGTGCCAGCAGCTTAGATCACCCCCGGGAGTACTATGGCTACACCTTC. Translation: CASSLDHPREYYGYTF.

This rearrangement joins TRBV12-3 or TRBV12-4 to TRBJ1-2; 8 positions match TRBD1. Germline trimming cut 6 bases from V and 6 bases from J; bases unmatched to any gene: 6. This CDR3 region has 13 residues. The CDR3 DNA sequence: TGTGCCAGCAGAGAGACAGGGGAAAATGGCTACACCTTC. This codes for CASRETGENGYTF.

The chain uses TRBV9 and TRBJ2-7, with 10 bases identical to TRBD2. The V segment lost 4 bases and the J segment 3 bases; nucleotides outside the gene matches: 7. CDR1 and CDR2 from the germline V gene are SGDLS and YYNGEE. This CDR3 has 15 amino acids. CDR3 amino acids: CASSPKREGLYEQYF. As DNA, the CDR3 is TGTGCCAGCAGCCCAAAGCGGGAGGGCCTCTACGAGCAGTACTTC.

The V and J genes are TRBV14 and TRBJ1-1; D gene uncertain. The CDR3 length is 13 residues. Germline assignment: CDR1 SGHDN and CDR2 FVKESK. V lost 4 bases to trimming and J lost 0 bases, with 6 bases between them. Written as DNA, the CDR3 is TGTGCCAGCAGCCGAGTAATGAACACTGAAGCTTTCTTT. Translated: CASSRVMNTEAFF. Supplemented by reference TRBV14 and TRBJ1-1, the full variable domain reads EAGVTQFPSHSVIEKGQTVTLRCDPISGHDNLYWYRRVMGKEIKFLLHFVKESKQDESGMPNNRFLAERTGGTYSTLKVQPAELEDSGVYFCASSRVMNTEAFFGQGTRLTVV.

V is TRBV24-1 and J is TRBJ2-1, with a tentative D call TRBD1 (5 bases). Germline CDR1 and CDR2: KGHDR and SFDVKD. With 2 bases removed from V and 9 bases from J, the gap between germline ends came to 10 bases. This CDR3 region has 13 residues. This chain's CDR3 is CATSDWGYVEQFF. The CDR3 DNA reads as TGTGCCACCAGTGATTGGGGCTATGTTGAGCAGTTCTTC.